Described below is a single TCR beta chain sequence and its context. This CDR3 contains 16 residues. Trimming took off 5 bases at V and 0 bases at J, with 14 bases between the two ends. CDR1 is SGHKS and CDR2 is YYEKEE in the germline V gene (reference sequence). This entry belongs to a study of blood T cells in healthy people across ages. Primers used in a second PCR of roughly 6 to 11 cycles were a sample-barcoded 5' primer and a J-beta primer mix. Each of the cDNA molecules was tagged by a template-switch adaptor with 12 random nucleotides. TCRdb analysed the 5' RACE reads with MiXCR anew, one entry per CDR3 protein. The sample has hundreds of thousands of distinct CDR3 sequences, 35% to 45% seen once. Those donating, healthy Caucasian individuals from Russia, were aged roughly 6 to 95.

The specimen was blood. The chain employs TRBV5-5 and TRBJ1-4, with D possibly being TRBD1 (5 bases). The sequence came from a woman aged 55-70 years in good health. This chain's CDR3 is CASRPAPGATNEKLFF. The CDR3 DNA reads TGTGCCAGCAGGCCAGCCCCGGGGGCAACTAATGAAAAACTGTTTTTT.